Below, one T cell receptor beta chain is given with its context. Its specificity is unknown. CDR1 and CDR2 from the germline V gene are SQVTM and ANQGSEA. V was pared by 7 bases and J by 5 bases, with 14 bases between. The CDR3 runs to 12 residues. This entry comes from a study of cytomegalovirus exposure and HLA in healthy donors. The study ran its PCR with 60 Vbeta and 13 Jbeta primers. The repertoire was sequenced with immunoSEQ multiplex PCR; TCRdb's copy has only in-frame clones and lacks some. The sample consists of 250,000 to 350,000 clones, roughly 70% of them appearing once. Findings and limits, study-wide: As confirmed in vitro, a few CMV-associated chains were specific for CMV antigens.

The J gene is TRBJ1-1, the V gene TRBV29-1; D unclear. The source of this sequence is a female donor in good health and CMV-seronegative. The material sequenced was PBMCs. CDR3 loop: CSAAPGETEAFF. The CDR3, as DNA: TGCAGCGCCGCACCCGGGGAGACTGAAGCTTTCTTT.